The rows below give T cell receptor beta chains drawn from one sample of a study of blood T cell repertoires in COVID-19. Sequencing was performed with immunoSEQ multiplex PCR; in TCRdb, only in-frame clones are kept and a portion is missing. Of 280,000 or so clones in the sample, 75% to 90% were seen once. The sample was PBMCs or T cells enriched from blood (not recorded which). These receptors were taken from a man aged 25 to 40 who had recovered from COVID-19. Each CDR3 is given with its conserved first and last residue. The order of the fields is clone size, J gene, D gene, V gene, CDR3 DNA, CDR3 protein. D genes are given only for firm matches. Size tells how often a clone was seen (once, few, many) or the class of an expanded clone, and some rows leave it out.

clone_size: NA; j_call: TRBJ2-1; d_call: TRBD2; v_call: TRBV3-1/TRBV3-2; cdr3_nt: TGTGCCAGCAGCCCCGGTCGCGGGGGGGTTTACAATGAGCAGTTCTTC; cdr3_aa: CASSPGRGGVYNEQFF
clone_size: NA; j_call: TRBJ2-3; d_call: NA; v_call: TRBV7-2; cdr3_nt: TGTGCCAGCAGCTTAGGGATAGGTGGGGGGGCGGCGACAGATACGCAGTATTTT; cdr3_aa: CASSLGIGGGAATDTQYF
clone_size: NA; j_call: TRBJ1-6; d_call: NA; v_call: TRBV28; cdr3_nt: TGTGCCAGCAGTTTATTTCAGGGAATGGATTCACCCCTCCACTTT; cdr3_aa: CASSLFQGMDSPLHF
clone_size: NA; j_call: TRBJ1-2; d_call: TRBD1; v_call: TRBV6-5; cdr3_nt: TGTGCCAGCAGTCAGATCGTAGGGGGCGCGTATGGCTACACCTTC; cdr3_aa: CASSQIVGGAYGYTF
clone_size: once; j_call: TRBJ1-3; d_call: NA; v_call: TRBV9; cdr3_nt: TGTGCCAGCAGCGTAGCGCCTAATCGCCCGGACACCATATATTTT; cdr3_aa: CASSVAPNRPDTIYF
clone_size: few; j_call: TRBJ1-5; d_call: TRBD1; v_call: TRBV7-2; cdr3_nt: TGTGCCAGCAGCTTGGGACAGGGGAGGAACAATCAGCCCCAGCATTTT; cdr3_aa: CASSLGQGRNNQPQHF
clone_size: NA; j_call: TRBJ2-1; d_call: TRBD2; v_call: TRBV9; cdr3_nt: TGTGCCAGCAGCCCTCGCGGGGGGGCTGTTGGTGAGCAGTTCTTC; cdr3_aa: CASSPRGGAVGEQFF
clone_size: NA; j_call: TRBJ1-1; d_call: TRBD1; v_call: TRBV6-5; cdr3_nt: TGTGCCACCCAAGTAATGGGGACAGGGAACACTGAAGCTTTCTTT; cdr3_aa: CATQVMGTGNTEAFF
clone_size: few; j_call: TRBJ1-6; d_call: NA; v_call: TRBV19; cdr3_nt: TGTGCCAGTGGGGAGGGGTTCTATAATTCACCCCTCCACTTT; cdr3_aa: CASGEGFYNSPLHF
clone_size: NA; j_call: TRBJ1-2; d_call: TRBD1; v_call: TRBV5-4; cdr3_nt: TGTGCCAGCAGCCCAGGGACAGGAGCCTACTATGGCTACACCTTC; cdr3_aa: CASSPGTGAYYGYTF
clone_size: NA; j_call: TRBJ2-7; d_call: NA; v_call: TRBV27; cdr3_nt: TGTGCCAGCTGGGGACTCGAGGGGGCCTACTACGAGCAGTACTTC; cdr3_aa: CASWGLEGAYYEQYF
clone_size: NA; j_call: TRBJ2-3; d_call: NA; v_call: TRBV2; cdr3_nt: TGTGCCAGCAGTGAAGCTAAAATCGGCACAGATACGCAGTATTTT; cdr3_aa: CASSEAKIGTDTQYF
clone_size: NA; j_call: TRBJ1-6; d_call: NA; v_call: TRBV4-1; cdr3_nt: TGCGCCAGCAGTCCTGGGCCTGGCCCCATACCCCGTTCACCCCTCCACTTT; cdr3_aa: CASSPGPGPIPRSPLHF
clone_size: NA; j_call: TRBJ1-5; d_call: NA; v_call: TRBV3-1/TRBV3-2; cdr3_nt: TGTGCCAGCAGCCAAGGCTCTCTATACGGCAATCAGCCCCAGCATTTT; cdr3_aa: CASSQGSLYGNQPQHF
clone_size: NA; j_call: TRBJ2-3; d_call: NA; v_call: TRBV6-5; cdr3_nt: TGTGCCAGCAGCTACGGGGCTACGCAGTATTTT; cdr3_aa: CASSYGATQYF
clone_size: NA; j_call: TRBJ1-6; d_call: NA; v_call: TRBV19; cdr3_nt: TGTGCCAGTAGAGATCCCCCCTCGGCAGGGAAGGATTCACCCCTCCACTTT; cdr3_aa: CASRDPPSAGKDSPLHF
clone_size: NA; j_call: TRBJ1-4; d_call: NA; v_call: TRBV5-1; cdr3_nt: TGCGCCAGCAGCAAACAGGGAACAACTAATGAAAAACTGTTTTTT; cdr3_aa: CASSKQGTTNEKLFF
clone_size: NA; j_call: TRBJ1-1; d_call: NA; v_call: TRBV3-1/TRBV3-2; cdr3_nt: TGTGCCAGCAGCCAAGACAGAGGGAACACTGAAGCTTTCTTT; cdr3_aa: CASSQDRGNTEAFF
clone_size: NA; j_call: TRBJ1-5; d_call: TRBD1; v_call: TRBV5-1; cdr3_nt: TGCGCCAGCAGCTCGGGACAGGGAGGTTTTGGCAATCAGCCCCAGCATTTT; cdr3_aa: CASSSGQGGFGNQPQHF
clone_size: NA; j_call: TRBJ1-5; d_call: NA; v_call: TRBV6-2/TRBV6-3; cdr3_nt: TGTGCCAGCAGTAATCGGGATTCTAATCAGCCCCAGCATTTT; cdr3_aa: CASSNRDSNQPQHF
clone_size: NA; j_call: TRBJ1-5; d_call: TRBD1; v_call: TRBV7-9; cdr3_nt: TGTGCCAGCAGCCTAGGGACAGGGGACTTCAGTCAGCCCCAGCATTTT; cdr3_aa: CASSLGTGDFSQPQHF
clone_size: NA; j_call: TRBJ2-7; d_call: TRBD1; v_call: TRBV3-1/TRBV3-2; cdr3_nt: TGTGCCAGCAGCCAAGTTCGGACAGGGGGCTACGAGCAGTACTTC; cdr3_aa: CASSQVRTGGYEQYF
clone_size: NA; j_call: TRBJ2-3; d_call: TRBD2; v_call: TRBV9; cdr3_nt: TGTGCCAGCAGCGCCGGGGGGAACACAGATACGCAGTATTTT; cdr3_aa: CASSAGGNTDTQYF
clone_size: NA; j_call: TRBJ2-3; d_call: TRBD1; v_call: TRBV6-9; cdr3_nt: TGTGCCAGCAGTTTTACAGGGGAAGATACGCAGTATTTT; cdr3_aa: CASSFTGEDTQYF
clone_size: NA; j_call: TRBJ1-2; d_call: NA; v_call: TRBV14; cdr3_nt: TGTGCCAGCAGCCAAGCCCAAGCACGGGAGGGTGGCTACACCTTC; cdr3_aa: CASSQAQAREGGYTF
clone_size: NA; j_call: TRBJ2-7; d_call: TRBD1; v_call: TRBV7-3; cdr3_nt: TGTGCCAGCAGTCGTTCCCGGGACAGCTACGAGCAGTACTTC; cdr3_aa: CASSRSRDSYEQYF
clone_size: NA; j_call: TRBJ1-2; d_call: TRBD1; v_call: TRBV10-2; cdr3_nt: TGCGCCAGCAGCCCCTCGGGACAGGGGAACTATGGCTACACCTTC; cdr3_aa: CASSPSGQGNYGYTF
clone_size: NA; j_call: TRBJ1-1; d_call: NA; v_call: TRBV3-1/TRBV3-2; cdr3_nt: TGTGCCAGCAGCCAAACGACAGGAGTCTATGAAGCTTTCTTT; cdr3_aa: CASSQTTGVYEAFF
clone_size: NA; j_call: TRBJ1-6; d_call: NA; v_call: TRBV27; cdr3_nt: TGTGCCAGCAGGAGCTCCTATAATTCACCCCTCCACTTT; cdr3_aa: CASRSSYNSPLHF
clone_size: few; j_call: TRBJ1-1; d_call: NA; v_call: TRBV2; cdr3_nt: TGTGCCAGCAGCGGGGGACCCGGGGACACTGAAGCTTTCTTT; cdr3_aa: CASSGGPGDTEAFF
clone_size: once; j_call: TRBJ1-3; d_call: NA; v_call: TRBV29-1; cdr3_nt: TGCAGCGCCGAGGGCCTGCCGGGTGGAAACACCATATATTTT; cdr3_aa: CSAEGLPGGNTIYF
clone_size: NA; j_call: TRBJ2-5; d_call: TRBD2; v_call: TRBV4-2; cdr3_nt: TGTGCCAGCAGCCAGGTCGCCGGGACTAGCTCAGAGACCCAGTACTTC; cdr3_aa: CASSQVAGTSSETQYF
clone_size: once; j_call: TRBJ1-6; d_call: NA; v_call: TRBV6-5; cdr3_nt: TGTGCCAGCACCGGGAACGCGGCCGGTAATTCACCCCTCCACTTT; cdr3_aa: CASTGNAAGNSPLHF
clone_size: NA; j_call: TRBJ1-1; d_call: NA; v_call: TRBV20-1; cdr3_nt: TGCAGTGCTAGTCGAGGGCCGATGAACACTGAAGCTTTCTTT; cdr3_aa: CSASRGPMNTEAFF
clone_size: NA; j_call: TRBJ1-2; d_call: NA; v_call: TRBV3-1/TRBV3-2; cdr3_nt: TGTGCCAGCAGCCAAGATCTAGGGGACTCGGGCTACACCTTC; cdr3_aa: CASSQDLGDSGYTF
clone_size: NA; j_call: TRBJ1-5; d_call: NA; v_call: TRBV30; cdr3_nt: TGTGCCTGGAGTCAGGGATTGCGGCCCCAGCATTTT; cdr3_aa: CAWSQGLRPQHF